The clone carrying this T cell receptor (beta chain) has only one observation. At least 7 million PBMCs were isolated per sample. The data stem from a study of blood T cells in healthy people across ages. Then a second PCR, running roughly 6 to 12 cycles, was carried out with a sample-barcoded 5' primer and a J-beta primer mix. A tag from a template-switch adaptor with 12 random nucleotides marked each cDNA molecule. TCRdb re-called the 5' RACE reads through MiXCR, storing one row per CDR3 protein. The sample gives about 760,000 distinct CDR3 sequences, around three fifths of which show up once; roughly 24% is in the top ten. CDR3 length equals 14 residues. The germline CDR1 and CDR2 sequences are SNHLY and FYNNEI.

Sequencing was performed on blood. This sequence was found in a man aged 40-55 years in good health. The chain employs TRBV2 and TRBJ2-4; 9 nucleotides align to TRBD1. The last part of the DNA fits TRBJ2-7 better; the J call may be wrong. The CDR3 coding sequence is TGTGCCAGCAGGGTGACAGGGGGGGAAGCCGAGCAGTACTTC. Protein: CASRVTGGEAEQYF.